The rows below give T cell receptor beta chains drawn from one sample of a study of OX40 agonist ivuxolimab in advanced cancers. Assay used: immunoSEQ multiplex PCR; TCRdb lists only in-frame clones, some missing. The sample lists some 140,000 clones, 90% occurring once. This material consisted of CD4+ or CD8+ T cells sorted from blood, taken in a trial of the OX40 agonist ivuxolimab. The receptors stem from an adult with an advanced solid tumor such as melanoma, head and neck, liver or kidney cancer. CDR3s include the opening cysteine and the closing phenylalanine or tryptophan. D genes are given only for firm matches. The size of a clone is reported for some rows only, either as once, few or many, or as a class for expanded clones.

>TRBV6-5|TRBD1|15|TRBJ1-1|NA
TGTGCCAGCAGTCGATACAGGGGGCCGAACACTGAAGCTTTCTTT
CASSRYRGPNTEAFF
>TRBV9|TRBD1|14|TRBJ2-7|NA
TGTGCCAGCAGCCTTAGGGACAGCTCCTACGAGCAGTACTTC
CASSLRDSSYEQYF
>TRBV28|TRBD2|15|TRBJ2-3|once
TGTGCCAGCAGTTTCGCGGGAGGGCCAGTAGATACGCAGTATTTT
CASSFAGGPVDTQYF
>TRBV18|NA|14|TRBJ1-5|NA
TGTGCCAGCTCATTGGGAGGAAGCAATCAGCCCCAGCATTTT
CASSLGGSNQPQHF
>TRBV28|NA|13|TRBJ2-7|NA
TGTGCCAGCACTCTGAGGCCCCCCTACGAGCAGTACTTC
CASTLRPPYEQYF
>TRBV28|NA|11|TRBJ1-2|NA
TGTGCCACCAGGGCTAACTATGGCTACACCTTC
CATRANYGYTF
>TRBV4-1|NA|17|TRBJ2-1|NA
TGCGCCAGCAGCCAAGATTCAGACGGGCCAAGAAACAATGAGCAGTTCTTC
CASSQDSDGPRNNEQFF
>TRBV5-1|TRBD1|18|TRBJ1-1|NA
TGCGCCAGCAGCTTGGCTTTGACAGGGGGAGGCCTGGGCACTGAAGCTTTCTTT
CASSLALTGGGLGTEAFF
>TRBV27|NA|13|TRBJ1-2|NA
TGTGCCAGCAGTTTCCAAGACTCCTATGGCTACACCTTC
CASSFQDSYGYTF
>TRBV5-8|NA|16|TRBJ1-5|NA
TGTGCCAGCAGTCCTGCGTGGGGGATAAGCAATCAGCCCCAGCATTTT
CASSPAWGISNQPQHF
>TRBV7-2|TRBD1|14|TRBJ1-2|NA
TGTGCCAGCAGCCCGCGACAGGGCGGCTATGGCTACACCTTC
CASSPRQGGYGYTF
>TRBV28|NA|13|TRBJ1-2|NA
TGTGCCAGCAGTTTCCTTGTGGGCTATGGCTACACCTTC
CASSFLVGYGYTF
>TRBV5-1|NA|17|TRBJ2-7|NA
TGCGCCAGCAGCAGGTCCCTAGCCGGGGGGCCCTCCTACGAGCAGTACTTC
CASSRSLAGGPSYEQYF
>TRBV9|TRBD2|18|TRBJ2-3|once
TGTGCCAGCAGCGTAGGATATCAACTAGCGGGAGGAAGGGATACGCAGTATTTT
CASSVGYQLAGGRDTQYF
>TRBV7-3|TRBD1|12|TRBJ1-1|NA
TGTGCCAGCAGCTCCACCGGGACAGGGGCTTTCTTT
CASSSTGTGAFF
>TRBV18|NA|13|TRBJ2-7|NA
TGTGCCAGCTCAGAGGACACCGTTTACGAGCAGTACTTC
CASSEDTVYEQYF
>TRBV6-6|TRBD2|14|TRBJ2-3|NA
TGTGCCAGCAGTTGGCTAGCGGACACAGATACGCAGTATTTT
CASSWLADTDTQYF
>TRBV18|TRBD1|14|TRBJ1-5|NA
TGTGCCAGCTCACTGGACAGGGTTTTTCAGCCCCAGCATTTT
CASSLDRVFQPQHF
>TRBV6-1|TRBD2|14|TRBJ2-3|NA
TGTGCCAGCAGTGCCCTAGCGGACACAGATACGCAGTATTTT
CASSALADTDTQYF
>TRBV5-1|NA|15|TRBJ2-7|NA
TGCGCCAGCAGCCAGCCCGGAGGGAGGTCCCACGAGCAGTACTTC
CASSQPGGRSHEQYF
>TRBV2|NA|18|TRBJ2-3|NA
TGTGCCAGCGGCAGTCTGGGACTCTCGTCGGAGAGCACAGATACGCAGTATTTT
CASGSLGLSSESTDTQYF
>TRBV5-5|NA|14|TRBJ1-5|NA
TGTGCCAGCAGCTTTATGGGAAGCAATCAGCCCCAGCATTTT
CASSFMGSNQPQHF
>TRBV7-9|TRBD1|18|TRBJ2-2|NA
TGTGCCAGCAGCTTAGTCAGGGGGCGCCTGGCGAACACCGGGGAGCTGTTTTTT
CASSLVRGRLANTGELFF
>TRBV28|NA|13|TRBJ2-1|once
TGTGCCAGCAGTCAAGGCTCTAGAAATGAGCAGTTCTTC
CASSQGSRNEQFF
>TRBV7-9|NA|16|TRBJ1-3|NA
TGTGCCAGCAGCTTAGCACGGGGGGGATCTGGAAACACCATATATTTT
CASSLARGGSGNTIYF
>TRBV5-1|TRBD1|14|TRBJ2-1|NA
TGCGCCAGCAGCCAACCGGGACAGGTCAATGAGCAGTTCTTC
CASSQPGQVNEQFF
>TRBV7-6|NA|12|TRBJ2-3|NA
TGTGCCAGCAGCCAGGAGACAGATACGCAGTATTTT
CASSQETDTQYF
>TRBV7-2|NA|13|TRBJ1-1|NA
TGTGCCAGCAGCTTAGCGCCACAGGATGAAGCTTTCTTT
CASSLAPQDEAFF
>TRBV10-2|TRBD2|16|TRBJ2-1|NA
TGCGCCAGCGCCGACTCGGGACTAGCGGACTACAATGAGCAGTTCTTC
CASADSGLADYNEQFF
>TRBV27|TRBD2|15|TRBJ2-3|NA
TGTGCCAGCAGGGAGAGGACTAGCGGGACGGATACGCGGTATTTT
CASRERTSGTDTRYF
>TRBV19|NA|14|TRBJ1-5|NA
TGTGCCAGTAGTTGGGAGGCGGGCAATCAGCCCCAGCATTTT
CASSWEAGNQPQHF
>TRBV18|TRBD2|15|TRBJ2-7|NA
TGTGCCAGCTCACCGACTAGCGGGACTGCCTACGAGCAGTACTTC
CASSPTSGTAYEQYF
>TRBV28|TRBD1|15|TRBJ1-5|NA
TGTGCCAGCAGTGAAGGGGGCTCTAGCAATCAGCCCCAGCATTTT
CASSEGGSSNQPQHF
>TRBV28|NA|12|TRBJ1-5|NA
TGTGCCAGCAGTTCCCGTAGTCAGCCCCAGCATTTT
CASSSRSQPQHF
>TRBV7-9|NA|13|TRBJ2-1|NA
TGTGCCAGCAGCTTGGCTCAAGGCAATGAGCAGTTCTTC
CASSLAQGNEQFF
>TRBV14|TRBD2|18|TRBJ2-3|NA
TGTGCCAGCAGCCAATATAGGACTAGCGGGAGTAGCACAGATACGCAGTATTTT
CASSQYRTSGSSTDTQYF
>TRBV29-1|NA|10|TRBJ1-4|NA
TGCAGCGTACTGGATGAAAAACTGTTTTTT
CSVLDEKLFF
>TRBV7-2|NA|14|TRBJ2-7|NA
TGTGCCAGCAGCCTTTTAGACTCTTCCTACGAGCAGTACTTC
CASSLLDSSYEQYF
>TRBV30|TRBD1|13|TRBJ2-7|NA
TGTGCCTGGAGTTCAGGGGGTTCCTACGAGCAGTACTTC
CAWSSGGSYEQYF
>TRBV11-3|TRBD2|16|TRBJ2-7|NA
TGTGCCAGCAGCTTAGACGTAGCGGGAGGGCGGTACGAGCAGTACTTC
CASSLDVAGGRYEQYF
>TRBV6-1|NA|13|TRBJ1-5|once
TGTGCCACCCGGGACACGTTAACATATCCCCAGCATTTT
CATRDTLTYPQHF
>TRBV19|NA|16|TRBJ1-1|NA
TGTGCCAGTAGTTTTCTCCGGGACTTAGGGAGGACTGAAGCTTTCTTT
CASSFLRDLGRTEAFF
>TRBV7-8|NA|16|TRBJ2-6|NA
TGTGCCAGCAGCTTAGACAGGGTCTCTGGGGCCAACGTCCTGACTTTC
CASSLDRVSGANVLTF
>TRBV25-1|TRBD2|18|TRBJ2-6|NA
TGTGCCAGCAGTCAGCGACTAGCGGGGACCCCCTGGGCCAACGTCCTGACTTTC
CASSQRLAGTPWANVLTF
>TRBV27|TRBD1|13|TRBJ2-1|NA
TGTGCCAGCCAACAGGGGGCGGACAATGAGCAGTTCTTC
CASQQGADNEQFF